A single sample gave rise to the 21 T cell receptor beta chains below, sequenced in a study of early T cells in non-severe SARS-CoV-2 infection. From the 5' RACE reads, TCRdb called clonotypes with MiXCR, one entry per CDR3 protein. The sample carries approximately 60,000 distinct CDR3 sequences, roughly an eighth recorded once. Sequenced input: whole blood. The source is an adult who was a healthcare worker with PCR-confirmed SARS-CoV-2 infection or an uninfected control (not recorded which).

This clonotype was observed at least ten times. This CDR3 reads CASTRTLGANTEAFF. In DNA, the CDR3 is TGCGCCAGCACCCGAACCTTGGGGGCTAACACTGAAGCTTTCTTT. The J gene is TRBJ1-1, the V gene TRBV10-2; a weak D match, TRBD1 (6 bases). The CDR3 is made up of 15 amino acids. V was shortened by 7 bases and J by 2 bases, with 17 bases between the two germline ends. Germline values: CDR1 WSHSY, CDR2 SAAADI.

In the case of this clonotype: Since a much larger clone is just one base distant, this may be a read error. The chain employs TRBV24-1 and TRBJ2-5; 7 bases match TRBD2. The CDR3 has 15 amino acids. V lost 5 bases and J lost 2; bases outside the gene matches: 7. Germline CDR1 is KGHDR and CDR2 is SFDVKD. CDR3 sequence (DNA): TGTGCCACCAGTGTTTTTCGCGGGGGACAAGAGACCCAGTACTTC. Translating gives CATSVFRGGQETQYF.

The chain combines TRBV6-2 or TRBV6-3 with TRBJ2-7; D may be TRBD2 (6 bases). V gave up 2 bases and J gave up 2 bases, with 16 bases separating them. The CDR3 is 16 residues long. The V gene's germline CDR1 is MNHEY and CDR2 SVGEGT. The CDR3 DNA reads as TGTGCCAGCAGTTACCCCGGGGGTCGTCAGGCCTACGAGCAGTACTTC. Translated, it gives CASSYPGGRQAYEQYF.

The chain combines TRBV6-5 with TRBJ1-5, with D possibly being TRBD1 (5 bases). V lost 0 bases and J 7 bases, leaving 13 bases between the germline ends. The CDR3 is 15 amino acids. Germline V gene sequence: CDR1 MNHEY, CDR2 SVGAGI. The CDR3 spells CASSYSIGGSQPQHF. The CDR3 coding sequence is TGTGCCAGCAGTTACTCGATCGGGGGATCACAGCCCCAGCATTTT.

In this sample, this clonotype turned up many times. This chain links TRBV20-1 with TRBJ2-1, with 13 bases fitting TRBD2. The CDR3 is 16 residues long. J lost 5 bases, V lost 0 bases, and 4 bases had no gene match. Germline V lookup: CDR1 DFQATT, CDR2 SNEGSKA (reference sequence). CDR3 region: CSARDPTSGGNNEQFF. The CDR3 bases are TGCAGTGCTAGAGATCCGACTAGCGGGGGGAACAATGAGCAGTTCTTC.

The table lists this clonotype with a few counts. The chain links TRBV20-1 to TRBJ2-7; a weak D match, TRBD1 (7 bases). Germline CDR1 DFQATT, CDR2 SNEGSKA (reference sequence). The CDR3 runs 14 residues. The ends were cut back, 5 bases at V and 3 bases at J, with 17 bases in the middle. This CDR3 reads CSAVRRGASYEQYF. CDR3 sequence (DNA): TGCAGTGCTGTCCGCAGGGGGGCAAGCTACGAGCAGTACTTC.

The chain combines TRBV7-9 with TRBJ1-1; 7 bases line up with TRBD1. The CDR3 runs to 13 residues. CDR1 SEHNR and CDR2 FQNEAQ come from the germline V gene (reference sequence). V lost 6 bases, J lost 5 bases, and 6 bases stayed unmatched. The CDR3 DNA is TGTGCCAGCAGTCCTACAGGGGAAACTGAAGCTTTCTTT. This codes for CASSPTGETEAFF.

This clonotype was detected many times. The gene calls are TRBV11-2 and TRBJ2-7, with TRBD2 matching over 8 bases. After removal of 7 bases from V and 6 bases from J, the junction contained 14 bases not matched to a gene. This CDR3 is built from 15 residues. Germline V gene sequence: CDR1 SGHAT, CDR2 FQNNGV. CDR3 amino acids: CASNPSTGGVGEQYF. The CDR3, as DNA: TGTGCCAGCAACCCCTCCACGGGAGGGGTGGGCGAGCAGTACTTC.

At least ten counts were recorded for this clonotype. The chain joins TRBV11-2 to TRBJ2-7; the D gene is possibly TRBD1 (6 bases). Germline V lookup: CDR1 SGHAT, CDR2 FQNNGV. The CDR3 runs 18 residues. Trimming removed 5 bases from V and 0 bases from J, with 23 bases in between. For the CDR3, the DNA is TGTGCCAGCAGCCCCCCGACCCCCGGACAGCCAATCTCCTACGAGCAGTACTTC. Translated, it gives CASSPPTPGQPISYEQYF.

This chain links TRBV6-5 with TRBJ1-5; possible D gene TRBD1, 5 bases. V lost 5 bases and J lost 0, with 8 bases in between. There are 14 residues in the CDR3. CDR1 MNHEY and CDR2 SVGAGI come from the germline V gene. CDR3 nucleotide sequence: TGTGCCAGCAGTCAAGACAGTAGCAATCAGCCCCAGCATTTT. Protein: CASSQDSSNQPQHF.

In DNA, the CDR3 is TGTGCCAGCAGTACGACATACGCGAACACCGGGGAGCTGTTTTTT. It specifies CASSTTYANTGELFF. This rearrangement joins TRBV6-2 or TRBV6-3 to TRBJ2-2, with D uncertain. CDR3 size: 15 residues. The germline gives CDR1 MNHEY, CDR2 SVGEGT. The V gene lost 5 bases and the J gene lost 0 bases, with 10 bases spanning the gap.

This clonotype was observed many times. The V and J genes are TRBV29-1 and TRBJ2-6; D remains ambiguous. Trimming cost V 3 bases and J 4 bases, with 4 bases left between them. The CDR3 extends over 12 amino acids. Per the germline V gene, CDR1 is SQVTM and CDR2 is ANQGSEA. CDR3 sequence reads: CSVEFGANVLTF. In DNA form, the CDR3 reads TGCAGCGTTGAGTTCGGGGCCAACGTCCTGACTTTC.

This clonotype was counted between two and nine times. The chain is built from TRBV7-6 and TRBJ2-7; D is possibly TRBD2 (7 bases). V was cut by 0 bases and J by 3 bases, with 12 bases left in between. Germline CDR1 reads SGHVS; CDR2 reads FNYEAQ. The CDR3 contains 15 residues. Here the CDR3 DNA reads TGTGCCAGCAGCTTAGCCGGGGGGCTCAGCTACGAGCAGTACTTC. It specifies CASSLAGGLSYEQYF.

The chain uses TRBV29-1 and TRBJ2-7, with D unresolved. Per the germline V gene, CDR1 is SQVTM and CDR2 is ANQGSEA. CDR3 size: 14 residues. Trimming removed 4 bases from V and 1 base from J, with 14 bases in between. Here the CDR3 DNA reads TGCAGCGTTGCACCCCGGGCGGCTTCCTACGAGCAGTACTTC. It encodes CSVAPRAASYEQYF.

Points on this clonotype: Since a much larger clone is just one base distant, this may be a read error. The rearrangement uses TRBV14 and TRBJ1-1; TRBD1 might be the D (6 bases). V was pared by 4 bases and J by 11 bases, with 17 bases between. CDR3 size: 13 residues. From germline, CDR1 is SGHDN and CDR2 FVKESK. The CDR3, as DNA: TGTGCCAGCAGCCCGATGATGGGGGGGCTTGCTTTCTTT. Residues: CASSPMMGGLAFF.

The V and J genes are TRBV11-2 and TRBJ2-6; D remains ambiguous. The V gene's germline CDR1 is SGHAT and CDR2 FQNNGV. The CDR3 totals 15 residues. V was shortened by 1 base and J by 2 bases, with 6 bases between the two germline ends. CDR3 sequence reads: CASSLGVAGANVLTF. The CDR3 DNA reads as TGTGCCAGCAGCTTAGGGGTAGCTGGGGCCAACGTCCTGACTTTC.

This clonotype was seen a handful of times. The rearrangement uses TRBV19 and TRBJ1-5, with a tentative D call TRBD1 (6 bases). Germline V gene data show CDR1 as LNHDA and CDR2 as SQIVND (reference sequence). The V and J ends lost 6 bases and 0 bases respectively, with 12 bases between them. This CDR3 has 15 amino acids. CDR3 in DNA: TGTGCCAGTAGGGAAAGGGGGTATAGCAATCAGCCCCAGCATTTT. Protein product: CASRERGYSNQPQHF.

The CDR3 DNA is TGCGCCAGCAGCTTGGAAGGGCAGGGGCTGCGGGCGCAGTATTTT. This encodes CASSLEGQGLRAQYF. The chain employs TRBV5-1 and TRBJ2-3; possible D gene TRBD1, 6 bases. The CDR3 is made up of 15 amino acids. The V end lost 0 bases, the J end lost 10 bases, and 18 bases lay between the germline ends. Germline assignment: CDR1 SGHRS and CDR2 YFSETQ.

This clonotype was detected only a few times. The chain recombines TRBV14 with TRBJ1-2, with unresolved D. This CDR3 comprises 13 residues. V shed 2 bases and J shed 3 bases, with 7 bases lying between them. CDR1 and CDR2 from the germline V gene are SGHDN and FVKESK. CDR3 in amino acids: CASSQRPYYGYTF. CDR3 sequence (DNA): TGTGCCAGCAGCCAACGGCCGTACTATGGCTACACCTTC.

This sequence joins TRBV11-2 and TRBJ2-3; possibly TRBD1 for D (6 bases). The CDR3 is made up of 19 amino acids. Trimming removed 0 bases from V and 1 base from J, with 20 bases in between. Germline V gene data show CDR1 as SGHAT and CDR2 as FQNNGV. The CDR3 sequence: CASSLDSGQKTSGTDTQYF. CDR3 coding DNA: TGTGCCAGCAGCTTAGATTCCGGACAGAAAACTTCTGGCACAGATACGCAGTATTTT.

Many counts were recorded for this clonotype. The rearrangement joins TRBV4-1 to TRBJ2-2, with D possibly TRBD2 on 6 matching bases. Trimming took off 3 bases at V and 5 bases at J, with 16 bases between the two ends. In germline, CDR1 is MGHRA, CDR2 YSYEKL. The CDR3 is 16 residues long. Here the CDR3 reads CASSHPGSGGTGELFF. The DNA of the CDR3 is TGCGCCAGCAGCCATCCCGGGAGTGGGGGAACCGGGGAGCTGTTTTTT.